This T cell receptor beta chain was captured in a study of shared clonotypes between healthy human individuals. V lost 1 base to trimming and J lost 8 bases; unmatched junction nucleotides: 5. This CDR3 is built from 15 residues. The germline V gene has CDR1 MNHEY and CDR2 SMNVEV (reference sequence). Method: immunoSEQ multiplex PCR; TCRdb's copy keeps in-frame clones and lacks some. The data contain around 1,100,000 clones, approximately 80% of them seen just once; the ten biggest clones take up roughly 0.9%. In its sample, this clone was seen once. The antigen remains undetermined. Points from the study as a whole: Sorted-subset sequencing was shown by rarefaction to be incomplete despite large depth.

Sequencing used memory CD4+ T cells from PBMCs. The subset denotes: CD45RA-negative fraction. This rearrangement joins TRBV27 to TRBJ2-1, with 10 bases aligning to TRBD2. This TCR came from a man in his late teens or twenties in good health. Some clones in this sample may be carry-over from other donors' samples. This CDR3 is CASSLLAGGIDEQFF. The DNA for the CDR3 is TGTGCCAGCAGTTTATTAGCGGGGGGAATCGATGAGCAGTTCTTC.